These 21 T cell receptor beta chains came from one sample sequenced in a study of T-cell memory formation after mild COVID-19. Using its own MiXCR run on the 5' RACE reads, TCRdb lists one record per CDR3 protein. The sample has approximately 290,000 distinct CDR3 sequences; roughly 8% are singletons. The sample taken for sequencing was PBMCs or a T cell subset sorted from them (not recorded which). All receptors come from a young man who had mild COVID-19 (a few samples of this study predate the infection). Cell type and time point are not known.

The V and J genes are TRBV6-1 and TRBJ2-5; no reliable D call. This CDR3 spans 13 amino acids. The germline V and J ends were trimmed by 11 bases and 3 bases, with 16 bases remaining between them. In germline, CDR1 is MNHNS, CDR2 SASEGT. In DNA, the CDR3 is TGTGCCTACCGGACGGAAGGGAAAGAGACCCAGTACTTC. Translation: CAYRTEGKETQYF.

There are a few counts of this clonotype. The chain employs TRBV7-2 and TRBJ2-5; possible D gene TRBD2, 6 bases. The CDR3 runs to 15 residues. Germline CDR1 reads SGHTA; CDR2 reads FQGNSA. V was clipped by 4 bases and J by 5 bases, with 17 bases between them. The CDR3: CASSSLQSSAETQYF. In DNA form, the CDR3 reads TGTGCCAGCAGCTCTCTGCAATCTAGCGCGGAGACCCAGTACTTC.

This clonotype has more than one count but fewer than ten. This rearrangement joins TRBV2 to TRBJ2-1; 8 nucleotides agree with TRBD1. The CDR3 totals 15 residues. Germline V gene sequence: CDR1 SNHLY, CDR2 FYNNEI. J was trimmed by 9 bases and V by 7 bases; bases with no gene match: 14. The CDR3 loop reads CASNLAGQGGSEQFF. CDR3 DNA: TGTGCCAGCAATCTCGCAGGACAGGGTGGAAGTGAGCAGTTCTTC.

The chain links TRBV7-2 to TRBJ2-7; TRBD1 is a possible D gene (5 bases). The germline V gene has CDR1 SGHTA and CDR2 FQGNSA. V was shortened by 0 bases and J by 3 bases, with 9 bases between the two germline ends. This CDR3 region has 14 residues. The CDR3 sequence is CASSLAGQRYEQYF. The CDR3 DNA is TGTGCCAGCAGCTTAGCGGGGCAGCGCTACGAGCAGTACTTC.

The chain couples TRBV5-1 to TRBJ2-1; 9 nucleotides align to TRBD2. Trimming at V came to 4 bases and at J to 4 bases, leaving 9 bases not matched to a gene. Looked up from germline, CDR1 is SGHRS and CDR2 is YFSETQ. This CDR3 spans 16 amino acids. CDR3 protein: CASSPSPSGAYNEQFF. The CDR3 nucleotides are TGCGCCAGCAGCCCCTCTCCTAGCGGGGCATACAATGAGCAGTTCTTC.

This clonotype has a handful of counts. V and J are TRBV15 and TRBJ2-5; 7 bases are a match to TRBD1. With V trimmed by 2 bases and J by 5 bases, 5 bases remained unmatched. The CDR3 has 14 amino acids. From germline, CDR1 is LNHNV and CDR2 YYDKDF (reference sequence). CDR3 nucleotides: TGTGCCACCAGCAGAACGACAGGGCGGGAGACCCAGTACTTC. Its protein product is CATSRTTGRETQYF.

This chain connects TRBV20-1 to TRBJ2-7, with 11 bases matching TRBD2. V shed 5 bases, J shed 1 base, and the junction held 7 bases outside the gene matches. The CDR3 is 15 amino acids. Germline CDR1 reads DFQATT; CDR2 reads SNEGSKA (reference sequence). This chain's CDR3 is CSALLRLAGSYEQYV. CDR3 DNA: TGCAGTGCTCTCCTTCGACTAGCGGGATCCTACGAGCAGTACGTC.

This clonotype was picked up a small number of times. The CDR3 protein is CASTPRDRLNTEAFF. The CDR3 coding sequence is TGTGCCAGCACACCAAGGGACAGGCTGAACACTGAAGCTTTCTTT. The gene calls are TRBV9 and TRBJ1-1; 8 bases map to TRBD1. Germline V gene sequence: CDR1 SGDLS, CDR2 YYNGEE. CDR3 length: 15 amino acids. J was trimmed by 0 bases and V by 6 bases; bases with no gene match: 7.

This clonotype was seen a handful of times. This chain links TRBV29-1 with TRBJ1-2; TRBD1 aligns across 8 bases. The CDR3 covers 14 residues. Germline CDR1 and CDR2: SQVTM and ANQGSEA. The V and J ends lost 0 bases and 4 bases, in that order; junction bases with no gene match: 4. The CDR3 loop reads CSVEDAGQAYGYTF. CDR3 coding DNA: TGCAGCGTTGAAGATGCGGGACAGGCCTATGGCTACACCTTC.

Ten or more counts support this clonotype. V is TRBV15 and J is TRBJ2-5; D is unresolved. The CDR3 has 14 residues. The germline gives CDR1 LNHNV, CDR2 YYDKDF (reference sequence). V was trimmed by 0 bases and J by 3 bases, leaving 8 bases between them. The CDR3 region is CATSRDRAKETQYF. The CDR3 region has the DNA TGTGCCACCAGCAGAGATCGAGCAAAAGAGACCCAGTACTTC.

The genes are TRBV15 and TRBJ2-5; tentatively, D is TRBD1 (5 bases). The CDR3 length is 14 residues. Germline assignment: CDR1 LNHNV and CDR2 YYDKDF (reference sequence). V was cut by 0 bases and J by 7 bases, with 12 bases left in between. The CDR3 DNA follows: TGTGCCACCAGCAGAGATGGGGCCGTTCGGACCCAGTACTTC. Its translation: CATSRDGAVRTQYF.

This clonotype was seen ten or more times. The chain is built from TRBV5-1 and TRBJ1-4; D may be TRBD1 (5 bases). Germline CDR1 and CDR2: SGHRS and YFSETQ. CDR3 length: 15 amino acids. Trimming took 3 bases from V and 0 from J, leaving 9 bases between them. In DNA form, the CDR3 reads TGCGCCAGCAGCTCTGCAGGGTCAACTAATGAAAAACTGTTTTTT. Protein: CASSSAGSTNEKLFF.

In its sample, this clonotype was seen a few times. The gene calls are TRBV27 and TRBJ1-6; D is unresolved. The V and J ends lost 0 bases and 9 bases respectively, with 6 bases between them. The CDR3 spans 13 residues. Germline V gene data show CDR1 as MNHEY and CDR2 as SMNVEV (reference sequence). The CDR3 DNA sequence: TGTGCCAGCAGTTTATCCTCTCTTTCACCCCTCCACTTT. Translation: CASSLSSLSPLHF.

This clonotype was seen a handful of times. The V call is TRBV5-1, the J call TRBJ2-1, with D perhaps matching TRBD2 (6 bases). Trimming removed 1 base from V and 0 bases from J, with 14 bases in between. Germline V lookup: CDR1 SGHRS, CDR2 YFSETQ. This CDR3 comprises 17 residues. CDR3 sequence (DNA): TGCGCCAGCAGCTTGCGTACGCGGGGAAGCTCCTACAATGAGCAGTTCTTC. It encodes CASSLRTRGSSYNEQFF.

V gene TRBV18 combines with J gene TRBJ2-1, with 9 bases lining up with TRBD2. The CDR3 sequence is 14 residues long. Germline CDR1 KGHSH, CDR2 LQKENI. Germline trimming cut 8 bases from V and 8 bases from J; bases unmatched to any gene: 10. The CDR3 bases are TGTGCCAGCCTAGGGGGACTAGCTTTCCATGAGCAGTTCTTC. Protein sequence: CASLGGLAFHEQFF.

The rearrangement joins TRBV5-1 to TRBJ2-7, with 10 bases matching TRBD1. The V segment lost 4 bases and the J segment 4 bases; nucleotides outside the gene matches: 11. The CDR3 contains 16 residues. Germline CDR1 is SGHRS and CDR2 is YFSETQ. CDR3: CASSLKPGQGKYEQYF. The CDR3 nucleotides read TGCGCCAGCAGCCTCAAACCGGGACAGGGGAAATACGAGCAGTACTTC.

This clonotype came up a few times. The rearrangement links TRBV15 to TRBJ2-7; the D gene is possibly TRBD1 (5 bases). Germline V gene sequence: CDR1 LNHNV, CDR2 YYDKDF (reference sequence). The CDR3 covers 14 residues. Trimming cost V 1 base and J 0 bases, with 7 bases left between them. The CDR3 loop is CATSRADSSYEQYV. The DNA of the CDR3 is TGTGCCACCAGCAGAGCCGACAGCTCCTACGAGCAGTACGTC.

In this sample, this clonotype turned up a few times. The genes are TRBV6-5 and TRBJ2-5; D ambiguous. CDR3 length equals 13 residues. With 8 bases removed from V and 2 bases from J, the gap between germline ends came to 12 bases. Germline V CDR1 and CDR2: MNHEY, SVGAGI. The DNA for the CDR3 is TGTGCCAGCGCGTTCAATACACAAGAGACCCAGTACTTC. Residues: CASAFNTQETQYF.

This CDR3 is CASSPSPGATFGAFF. The CDR3 nucleotides read TGCGCCAGCAGCCCGAGCCCGGGGGCAACATTTGGGGCTTTCTTT. The rearrangement links TRBV5-1 to TRBJ1-1; tentative D call: TRBD1 (6 bases). The CDR3 length is 15 residues. Deletions cut 4 bases from V and 11 bases from J, with 24 bases between. From germline, CDR1 is SGHRS and CDR2 YFSETQ.

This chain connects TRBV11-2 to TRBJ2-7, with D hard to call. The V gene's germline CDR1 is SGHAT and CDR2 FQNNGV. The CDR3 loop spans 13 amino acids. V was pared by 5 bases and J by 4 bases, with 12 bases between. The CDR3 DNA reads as TGTGCCAGCAGCCGGATTAGGATATACGAGCAGTACGTC. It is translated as CASSRIRIYEQYV.

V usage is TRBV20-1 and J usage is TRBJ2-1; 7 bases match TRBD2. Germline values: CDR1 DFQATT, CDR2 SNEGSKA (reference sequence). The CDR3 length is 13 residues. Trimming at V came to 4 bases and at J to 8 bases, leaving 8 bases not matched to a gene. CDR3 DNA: TGCAGTGCTACGACGGGGGGTCTCTATGAGCAGTTCTTC. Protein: CSATTGGLYEQFF.